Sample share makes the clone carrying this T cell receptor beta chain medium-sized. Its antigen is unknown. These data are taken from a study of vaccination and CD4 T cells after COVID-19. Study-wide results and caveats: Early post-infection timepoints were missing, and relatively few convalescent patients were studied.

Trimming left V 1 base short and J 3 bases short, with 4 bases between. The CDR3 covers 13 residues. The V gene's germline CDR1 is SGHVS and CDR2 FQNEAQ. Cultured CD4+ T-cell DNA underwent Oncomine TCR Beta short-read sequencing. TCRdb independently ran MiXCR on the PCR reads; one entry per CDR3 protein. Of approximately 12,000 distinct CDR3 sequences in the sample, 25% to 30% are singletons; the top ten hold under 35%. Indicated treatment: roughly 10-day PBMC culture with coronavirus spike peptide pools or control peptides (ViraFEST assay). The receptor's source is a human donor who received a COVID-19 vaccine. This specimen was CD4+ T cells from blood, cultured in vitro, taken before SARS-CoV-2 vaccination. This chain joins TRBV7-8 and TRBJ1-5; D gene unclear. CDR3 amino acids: CASSLVVNQPQHF. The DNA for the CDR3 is TGTGCCAGCAGCTTAGTGGTCAATCAGCCCCAGCATTTT.